This record looks at one T cell receptor (beta chain) sequence and its context. The entry originates in a study of cytomegalovirus exposure and HLA in healthy donors. In the PCR, 60 Vbeta and 13 Jbeta primers were used. Profiling relied on immunoSEQ multiplex PCR, and the TCRdb table lists in-frame clones only, not all of them. Counted here are about 95,000 clones, approximately 77% occurring once; the ten biggest clones make up 4.5% to 6%. V was cut by 6 bases and J by 6 bases, with 9 bases left in between. The CDR3 spans 11 residues. Germline V gives CDR1 MDHEN, CDR2 SYDVKM. This TCR was recovered from a woman between 40 and 50 years old in good health and CMV-seronegative. Sequencing was carried out using PBMCs. The rearrangement uses TRBV28 and TRBJ2-7, with unresolved D. The CDR3 nucleotides read TGTGCCAGCAGCCAGGTTGGCGAGCAGTACTTC. It encodes CASSQVGEQYF.